Sequencing of this TCR beta chain was carried out in a study of blood T cell repertoires in COVID-19. Study information: COVID-19 samples from acute and convalescent phases originated in the United States, Italy and Spain.

This CDR3 is built from 16 residues. J lost 3 bases, V lost 1 base, and 9 bases had no gene match. Germline V gene data show CDR1 as WNHNN and CDR2 as SYGVQD (reference sequence). A Seattle source enrolled patients during active infection and followed them longitudinally. This clone was picked up a small number of times. In the original processing: Amplification of reference gene primers provided the estimated nucleated cell counts. The assay was immunoSEQ multiplex PCR, and TCRdb's table has in-frame clones only and misses some. V and J calls and clone size follow that table, whereas D and trimming were derived from the DNA. This table holds about 73,000 clones, approximately 71% found once.

This TCR was sampled from a man aged 65-85 years with COVID-19, enrolled during active disease. Material for sequencing was peripheral blood. The chain couples TRBV10-1 to TRBJ2-7; 7 bases are shared with TRBD2. The CDR3, as DNA: TGCGCCAGCAGTGAGTGGAGGACTAGTACGGACTACGAGCAGTACTTC. Translation gives CASSEWRTSTDYEQYF.